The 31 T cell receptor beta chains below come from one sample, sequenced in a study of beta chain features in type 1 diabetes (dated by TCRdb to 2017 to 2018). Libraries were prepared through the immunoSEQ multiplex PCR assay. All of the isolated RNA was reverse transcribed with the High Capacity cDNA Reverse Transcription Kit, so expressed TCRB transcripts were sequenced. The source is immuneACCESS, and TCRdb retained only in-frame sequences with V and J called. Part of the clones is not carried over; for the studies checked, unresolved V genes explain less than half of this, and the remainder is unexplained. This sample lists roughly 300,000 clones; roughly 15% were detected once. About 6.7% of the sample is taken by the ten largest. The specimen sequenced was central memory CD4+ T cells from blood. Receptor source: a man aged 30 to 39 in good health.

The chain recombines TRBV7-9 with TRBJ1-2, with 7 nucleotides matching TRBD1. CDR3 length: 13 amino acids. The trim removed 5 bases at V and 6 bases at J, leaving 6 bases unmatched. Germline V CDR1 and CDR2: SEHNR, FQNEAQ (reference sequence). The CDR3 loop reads CASSPRDSHGYTF. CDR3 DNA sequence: TGTGCCAGCAGCCCTAGGGACAGCCATGGCTACACCTTC.

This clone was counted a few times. The DNA for the CDR3 is TGTGCCAGCAACCAAAGGGATTTAGAAGGCTACACCTTC. Its translation: CASNQRDLEGYTF. V is TRBV6-6 and J is TRBJ1-2; D remains ambiguous. The germline V gene has CDR1 MNHNY and CDR2 SVGAGI (reference sequence). Trimming took off 7 bases at V and 8 bases at J, with 17 bases between the two ends. The CDR3 sequence is 13 residues long.

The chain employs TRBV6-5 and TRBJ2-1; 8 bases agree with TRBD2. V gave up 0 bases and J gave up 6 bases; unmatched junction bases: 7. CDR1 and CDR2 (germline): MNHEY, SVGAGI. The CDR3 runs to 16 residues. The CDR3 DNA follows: TGTGCCAGCAGTTACTCGAAGCGGGGGTTAATCAATGAGCAGTTCTTC. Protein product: CASSYSKRGLINEQFF.

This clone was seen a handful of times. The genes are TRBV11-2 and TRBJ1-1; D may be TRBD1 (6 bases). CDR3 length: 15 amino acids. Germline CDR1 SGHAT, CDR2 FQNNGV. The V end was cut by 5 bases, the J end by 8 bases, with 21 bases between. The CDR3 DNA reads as TGTGCCAGCAGCGAAAGACAGGTCGAGTCTCCGGAAGCTTTCTTT. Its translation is CASSERQVESPEAFF.

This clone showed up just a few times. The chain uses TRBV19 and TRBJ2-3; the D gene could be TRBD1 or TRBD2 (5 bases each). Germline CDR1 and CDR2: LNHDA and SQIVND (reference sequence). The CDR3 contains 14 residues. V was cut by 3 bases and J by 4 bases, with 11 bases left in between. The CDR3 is CASSMGRGSDTQYF. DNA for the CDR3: TGTGCCAGTAGTATGGGTCGGGGCTCAGATACGCAGTATTTT.

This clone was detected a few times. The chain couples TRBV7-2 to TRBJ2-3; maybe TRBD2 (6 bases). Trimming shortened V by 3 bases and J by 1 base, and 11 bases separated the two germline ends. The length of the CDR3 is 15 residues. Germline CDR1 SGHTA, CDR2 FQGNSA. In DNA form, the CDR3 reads TGTGCCAGCAGCTTCGGCGGGGAGCGCACAGATACGCAGTATTTT. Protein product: CASSFGGERTDTQYF.

For the CDR3, the DNA is TGTGCCAGCAGCTTAGGGCAGCCCTTGGAGCAGTACTTC. This translates into CASSLGQPLEQYF. The chain combines TRBV7-8 with TRBJ2-7; D remains unclear. CDR3 length: 13 amino acids. V was shortened by 1 base and J by 7 bases, with 11 bases between the two germline ends. Germline CDR1 and CDR2: SGHVS and FQNEAQ.

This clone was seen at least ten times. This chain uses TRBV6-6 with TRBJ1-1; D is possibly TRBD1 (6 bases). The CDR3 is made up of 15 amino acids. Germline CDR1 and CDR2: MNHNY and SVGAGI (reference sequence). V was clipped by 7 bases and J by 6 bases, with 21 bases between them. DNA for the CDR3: TGTGCCAGCAACTGGCCAGGGGTGGGAATCCCTGAAGCTTTCTTT. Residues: CASNWPGVGIPEAFF.

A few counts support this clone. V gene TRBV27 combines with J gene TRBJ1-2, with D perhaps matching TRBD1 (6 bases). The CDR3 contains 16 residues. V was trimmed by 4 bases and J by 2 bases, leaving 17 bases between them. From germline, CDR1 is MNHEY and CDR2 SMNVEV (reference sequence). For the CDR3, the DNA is TGTGCCAGCAGTTCAAGCTCGGACAGCTTAAACTATGGCTACACCTTC. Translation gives CASSSSSDSLNYGYTF.

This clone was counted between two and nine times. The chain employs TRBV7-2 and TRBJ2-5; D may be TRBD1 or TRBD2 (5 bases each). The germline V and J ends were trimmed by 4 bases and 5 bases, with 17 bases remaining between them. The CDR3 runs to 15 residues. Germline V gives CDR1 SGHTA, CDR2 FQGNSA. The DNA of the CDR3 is TGTGCCAGCAGCTCCCGGGGCCACCCTTGGGAGACCCAGTACTTC. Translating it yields CASSSRGHPWETQYF.

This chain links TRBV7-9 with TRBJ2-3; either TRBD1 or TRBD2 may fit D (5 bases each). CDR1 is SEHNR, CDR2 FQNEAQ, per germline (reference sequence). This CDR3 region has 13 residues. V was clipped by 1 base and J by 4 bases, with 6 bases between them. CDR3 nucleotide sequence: TGTGCCAGCAGCTTAGTGGGGGCAGATACGCAGTATTTT. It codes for CASSLVGADTQYF.

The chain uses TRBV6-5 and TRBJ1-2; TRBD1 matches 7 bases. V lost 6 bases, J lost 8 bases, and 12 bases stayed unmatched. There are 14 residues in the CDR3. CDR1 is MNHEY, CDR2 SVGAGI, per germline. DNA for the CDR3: TGTGCCAGCAGCCGGGACAGAGGACTCAGCGGCTACACCTTC. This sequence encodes CASSRDRGLSGYTF.

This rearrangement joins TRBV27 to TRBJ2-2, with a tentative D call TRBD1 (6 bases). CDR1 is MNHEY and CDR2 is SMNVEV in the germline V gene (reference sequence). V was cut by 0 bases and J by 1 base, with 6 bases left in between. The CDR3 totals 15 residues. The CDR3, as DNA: TGTGCCAGCAGTTTATCGACAGGGAACACCGGGGAGCTGTTTTTT. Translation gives CASSLSTGNTGELFF.

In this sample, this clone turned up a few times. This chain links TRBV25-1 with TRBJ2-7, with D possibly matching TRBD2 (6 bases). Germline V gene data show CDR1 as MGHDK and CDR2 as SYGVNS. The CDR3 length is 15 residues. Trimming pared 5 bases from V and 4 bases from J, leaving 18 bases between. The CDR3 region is CASSKSLGGSYEQYF. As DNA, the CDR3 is TGTGCCAGCAGTAAATCCCTGGGGGGTTCATACGAGCAGTACTTC.

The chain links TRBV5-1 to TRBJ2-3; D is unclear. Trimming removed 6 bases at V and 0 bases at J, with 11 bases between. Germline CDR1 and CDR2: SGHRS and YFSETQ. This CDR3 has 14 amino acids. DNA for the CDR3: TGCGCCAGCAAGTCTGCCTCTAGCACAGATACGCAGTATTTT. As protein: CASKSASSTDTQYF.

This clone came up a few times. The CDR3 is CASSPRGLHRNNEQFF. In nucleotides, the CDR3 is TGTGCCAGCAGCCCCCGGGGACTACACCGAAACAATGAGCAGTTCTTC. The chain has TRBV9 and TRBJ2-1, with TRBD2 identical over 7 bases. V shed 4 bases and J 5 bases; nucleotides not matched to a gene: 12. CDR1 is SGDLS and CDR2 is YYNGEE in the germline V gene. The CDR3 has 16 residues.

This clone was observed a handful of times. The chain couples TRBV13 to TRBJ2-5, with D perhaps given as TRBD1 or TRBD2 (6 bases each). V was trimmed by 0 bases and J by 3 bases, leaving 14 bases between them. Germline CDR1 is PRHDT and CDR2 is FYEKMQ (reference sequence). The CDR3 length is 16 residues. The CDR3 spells CASSLGLSGAEETQYF. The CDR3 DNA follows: TGTGCCAGCAGCTTAGGCCTATCGGGGGCCGAAGAGACCCAGTACTTC.

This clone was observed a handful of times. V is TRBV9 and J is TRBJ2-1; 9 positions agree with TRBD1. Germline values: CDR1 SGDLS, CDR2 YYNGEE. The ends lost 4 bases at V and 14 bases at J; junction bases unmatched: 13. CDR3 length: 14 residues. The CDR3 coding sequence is TGTGCCAGCAGCCCTAGCCGGGGACAGGGTGGGGAGTTCTTC. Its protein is CASSPSRGQGGEFF.

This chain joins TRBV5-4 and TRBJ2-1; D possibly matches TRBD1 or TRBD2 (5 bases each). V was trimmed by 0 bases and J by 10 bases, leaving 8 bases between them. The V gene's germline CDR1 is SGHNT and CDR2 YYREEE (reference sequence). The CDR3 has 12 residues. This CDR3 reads CASSLVGDEQFF. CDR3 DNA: TGTGCCAGCAGCTTGGTGGGGGACGAGCAGTTCTTC. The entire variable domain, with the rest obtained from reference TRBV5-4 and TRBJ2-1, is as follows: ETGVTQSPTHLIKTRGQQVTLRCSSQSGHNTVSWYQQALGQGPQFIFQYYREEENGRGNFPPRFSGLQFPNYSSELNVNALELDDSALYLCASSLVGDEQFFGPGTRLTVL.

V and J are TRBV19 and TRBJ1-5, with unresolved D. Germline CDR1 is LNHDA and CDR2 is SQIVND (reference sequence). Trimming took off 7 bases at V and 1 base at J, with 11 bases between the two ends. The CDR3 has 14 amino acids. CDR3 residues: CASTRVLSNQPQHF. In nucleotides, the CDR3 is TGTGCCAGTACCCGAGTTCTCAGCAATCAGCCCCAGCATTTT.

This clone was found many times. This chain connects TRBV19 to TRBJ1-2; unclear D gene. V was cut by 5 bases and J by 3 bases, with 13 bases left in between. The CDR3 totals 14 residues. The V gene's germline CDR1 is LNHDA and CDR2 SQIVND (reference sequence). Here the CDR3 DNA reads TGTGCCAGTAGTCTCGAACAGAACGACTATGGCTACACCTTC. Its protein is CASSLEQNDYGYTF.

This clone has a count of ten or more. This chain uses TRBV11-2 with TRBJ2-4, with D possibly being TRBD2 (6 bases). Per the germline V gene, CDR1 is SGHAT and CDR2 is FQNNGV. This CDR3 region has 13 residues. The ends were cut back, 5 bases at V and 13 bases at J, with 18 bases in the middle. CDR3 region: CASSRGASEFQYF. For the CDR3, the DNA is TGTGCCAGCAGCCGTGGGGCTAGCGAATTCCAGTACTTC.

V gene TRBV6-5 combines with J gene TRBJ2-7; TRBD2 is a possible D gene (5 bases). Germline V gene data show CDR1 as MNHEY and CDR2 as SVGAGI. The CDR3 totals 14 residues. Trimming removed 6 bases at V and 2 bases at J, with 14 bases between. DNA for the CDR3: TGTGCCAGCAGCCGGTCTCCCGGGGCCTACGAGCAGTACGTC. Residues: CASSRSPGAYEQYV.

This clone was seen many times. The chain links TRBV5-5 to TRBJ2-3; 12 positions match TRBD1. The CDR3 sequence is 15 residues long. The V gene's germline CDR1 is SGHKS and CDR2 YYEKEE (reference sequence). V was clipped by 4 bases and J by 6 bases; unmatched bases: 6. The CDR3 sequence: CASSRGQGAGDTQYF. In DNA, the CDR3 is TGTGCCAGCAGCAGGGGACAGGGGGCAGGGGATACGCAGTATTTT.

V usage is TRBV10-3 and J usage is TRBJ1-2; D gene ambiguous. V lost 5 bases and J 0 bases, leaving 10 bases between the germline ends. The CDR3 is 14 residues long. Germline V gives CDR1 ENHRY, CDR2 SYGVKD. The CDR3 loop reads CAISLARANYGYTF. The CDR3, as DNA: TGTGCCATCAGTCTGGCAAGGGCTAACTATGGCTACACCTTC.

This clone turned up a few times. CDR3 region: CASSADSYNEQFF. DNA for the CDR3: TGTGCCAGCAGTGCCGACAGCTACAATGAGCAGTTCTTC. This sequence joins TRBV9 and TRBJ2-1, with D possibly matching TRBD1 (5 bases). Germline lookup yields CDR1 SGDLS and CDR2 YYNGEE. The CDR3 has 13 amino acids. The V gene lost 5 bases and the J gene lost 3 bases, with 9 bases spanning the gap.

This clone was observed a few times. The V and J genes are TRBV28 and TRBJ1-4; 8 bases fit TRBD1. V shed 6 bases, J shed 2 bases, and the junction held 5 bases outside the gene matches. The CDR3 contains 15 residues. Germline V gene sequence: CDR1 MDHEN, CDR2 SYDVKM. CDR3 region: CASRETGATNEKLFF. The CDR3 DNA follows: TGTGCCAGCAGGGAGACAGGGGCGACTAATGAAAAACTGTTTTTT.

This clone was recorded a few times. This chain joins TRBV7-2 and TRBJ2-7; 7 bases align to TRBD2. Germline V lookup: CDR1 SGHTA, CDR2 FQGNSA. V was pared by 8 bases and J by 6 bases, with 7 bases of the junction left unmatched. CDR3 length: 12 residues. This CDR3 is CASSRGGVEQYF. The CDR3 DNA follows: TGTGCCAGCTCTAGGGGAGGGGTCGAGCAGTACTTC.

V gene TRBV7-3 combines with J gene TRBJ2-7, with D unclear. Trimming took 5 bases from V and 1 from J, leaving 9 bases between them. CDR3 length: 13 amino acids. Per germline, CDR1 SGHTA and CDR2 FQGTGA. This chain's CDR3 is CASSRWVSYEQYV. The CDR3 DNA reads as TGTGCCAGCAGCCGCTGGGTATCCTACGAGCAGTACGTC.

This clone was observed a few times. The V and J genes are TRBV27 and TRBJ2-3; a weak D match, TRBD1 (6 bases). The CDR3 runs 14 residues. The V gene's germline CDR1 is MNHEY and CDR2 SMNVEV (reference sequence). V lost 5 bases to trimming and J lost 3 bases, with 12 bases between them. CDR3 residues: CASSLGQLTDTQYF. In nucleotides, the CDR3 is TGTGCCAGCAGTCTCGGACAGCTAACAGATACGCAGTATTTT.

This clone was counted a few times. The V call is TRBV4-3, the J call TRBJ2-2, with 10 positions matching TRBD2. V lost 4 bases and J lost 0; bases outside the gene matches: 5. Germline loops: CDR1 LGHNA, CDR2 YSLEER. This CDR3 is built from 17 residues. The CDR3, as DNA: TGCGCCAGCAGCCGCGTAGCGGGAGGATCGAACACCGGGGAGCTGTTTTTT. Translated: CASSRVAGGSNTGELFF.